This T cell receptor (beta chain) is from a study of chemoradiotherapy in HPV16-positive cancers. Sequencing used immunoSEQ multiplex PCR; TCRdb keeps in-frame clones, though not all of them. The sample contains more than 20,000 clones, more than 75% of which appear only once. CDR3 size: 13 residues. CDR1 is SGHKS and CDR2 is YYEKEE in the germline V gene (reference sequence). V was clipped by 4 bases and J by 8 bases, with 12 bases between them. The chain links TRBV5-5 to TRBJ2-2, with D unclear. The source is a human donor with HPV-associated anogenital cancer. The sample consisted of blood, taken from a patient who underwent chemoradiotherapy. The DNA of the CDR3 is TGTGCCAGCAGCCCTACTACCGTTGGGGAGCTGTTTTTT. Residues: CASSPTTVGELFF.